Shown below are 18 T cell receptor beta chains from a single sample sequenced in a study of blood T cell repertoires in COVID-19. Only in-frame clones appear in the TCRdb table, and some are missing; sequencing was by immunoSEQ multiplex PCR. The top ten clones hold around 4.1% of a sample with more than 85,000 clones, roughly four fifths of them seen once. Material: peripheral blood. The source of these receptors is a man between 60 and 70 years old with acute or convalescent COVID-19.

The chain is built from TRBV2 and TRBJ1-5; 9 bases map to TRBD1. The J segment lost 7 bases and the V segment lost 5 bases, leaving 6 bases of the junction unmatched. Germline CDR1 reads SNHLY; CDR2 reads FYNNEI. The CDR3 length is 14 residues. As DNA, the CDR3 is TGTGCCAGCAGTTTACAGGGGGCGAGGCAGCCCCAGCATTTT. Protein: CASSLQGARQPQHF.

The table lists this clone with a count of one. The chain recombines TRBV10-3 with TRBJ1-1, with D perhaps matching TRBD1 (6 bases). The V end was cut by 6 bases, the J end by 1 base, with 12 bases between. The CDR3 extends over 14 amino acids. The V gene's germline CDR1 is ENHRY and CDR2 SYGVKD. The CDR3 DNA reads TGTGCCATCAGAGAAACAGGGTCGAACACTGAAGCTTTCTTT. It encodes CAIRETGSNTEAFF.

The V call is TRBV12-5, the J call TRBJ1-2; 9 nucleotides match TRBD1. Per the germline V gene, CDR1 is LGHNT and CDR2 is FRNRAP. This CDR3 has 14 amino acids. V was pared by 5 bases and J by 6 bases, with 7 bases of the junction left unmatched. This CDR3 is CASGPGQGTHGYTF. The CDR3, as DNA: TGTGCTAGTGGTCCTGGACAGGGGACACATGGCTACACCTTC.

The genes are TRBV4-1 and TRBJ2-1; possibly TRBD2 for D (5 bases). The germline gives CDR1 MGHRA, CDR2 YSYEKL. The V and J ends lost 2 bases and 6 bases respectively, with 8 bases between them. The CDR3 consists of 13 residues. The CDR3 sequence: CASSQRTANEQFF. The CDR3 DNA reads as TGCGCCAGCAGCCAACGGACTGCCAATGAGCAGTTCTTC.

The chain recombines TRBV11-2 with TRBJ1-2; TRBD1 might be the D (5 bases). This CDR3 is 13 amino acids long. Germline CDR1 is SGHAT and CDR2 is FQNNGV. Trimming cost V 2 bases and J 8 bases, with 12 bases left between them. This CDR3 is CASSLTHSGGYTF. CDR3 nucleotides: TGTGCCAGCAGCTTAACCCACTCAGGGGGCTACACCTTC. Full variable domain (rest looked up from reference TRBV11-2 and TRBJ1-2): EAGVAQSPRYKIIEKRQSVAFWCNPISGHATLYWYQQILGQGPKLLIQFQNNGVVDDSQLPKDRFSAERLKGVDSTLKIQPAKLEDSAVYLCASSLTHSGGYTFGSGTRLTVV.

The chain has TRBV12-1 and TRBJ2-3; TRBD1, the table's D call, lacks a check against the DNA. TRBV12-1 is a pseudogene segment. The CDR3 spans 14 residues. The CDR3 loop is CASSSGLGGDTQYF. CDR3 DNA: TGTGCCAGCAGCTCCGGACTTGGGGGCGATACGCAGTATTTT.

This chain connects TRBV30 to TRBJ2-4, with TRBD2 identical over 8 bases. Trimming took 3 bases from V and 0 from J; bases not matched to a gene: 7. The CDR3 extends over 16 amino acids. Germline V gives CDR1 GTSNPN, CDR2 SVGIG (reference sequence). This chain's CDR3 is CAWRWRGAGAKNIQYF. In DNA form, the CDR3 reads TGTGCCTGGAGGTGGCGGGGGGCGGGAGCCAAAAACATTCAGTACTTC.

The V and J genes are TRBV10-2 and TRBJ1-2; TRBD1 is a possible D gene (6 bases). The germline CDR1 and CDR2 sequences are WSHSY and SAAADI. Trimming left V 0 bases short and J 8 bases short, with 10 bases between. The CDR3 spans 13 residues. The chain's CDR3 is CASSESTGRGYTF. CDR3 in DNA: TGCGCCAGCAGTGAGTCGACAGGACGGGGCTACACCTTC.

Here the CDR3 reads CAISAGQFPSPLHF. The CDR3 DNA follows: TGTGCCATCAGTGCGGGACAGTTCCCTTCACCCCTCCACTTT. The V and J genes are TRBV10-3 and TRBJ1-6; TRBD1 matches at 7 bases. CDR1 and CDR2 (germline): ENHRY, SYGVKD. With 4 bases clipped from V and 9 bases from J, the junction kept 6 bases outside the gene matches. The length of the CDR3 is 14 residues.

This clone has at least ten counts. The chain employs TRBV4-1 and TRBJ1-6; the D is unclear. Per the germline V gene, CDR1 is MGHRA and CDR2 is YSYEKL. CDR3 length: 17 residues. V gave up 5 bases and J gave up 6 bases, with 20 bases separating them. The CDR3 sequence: CASSSGRAVKFNSPLHF. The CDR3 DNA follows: TGCGCCAGCAGCTCCGGGAGGGCCGTCAAGTTTAATTCACCCCTCCACTTT.

The CDR3 sequence: CASSPTSGETQYF. CDR3 coding DNA: TGTGCCAGCTCACCGACTAGCGGAGAGACCCAGTACTTC. The chain recombines TRBV18 with TRBJ2-5; 9 bases line up with TRBD2. CDR3 length equals 13 residues. After removal of 3 bases from V and 4 bases from J, the junction contained 0 bases not matched to a gene. Germline assignment: CDR1 KGHSH and CDR2 LQKENI.

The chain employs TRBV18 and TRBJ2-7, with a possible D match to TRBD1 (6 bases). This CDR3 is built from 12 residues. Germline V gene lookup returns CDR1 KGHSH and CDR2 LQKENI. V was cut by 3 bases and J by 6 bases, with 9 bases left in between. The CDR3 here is CASSPGTPEQYV. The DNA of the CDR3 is TGTGCCAGCTCACCTGGGACACCCGAGCAGTACGTC.

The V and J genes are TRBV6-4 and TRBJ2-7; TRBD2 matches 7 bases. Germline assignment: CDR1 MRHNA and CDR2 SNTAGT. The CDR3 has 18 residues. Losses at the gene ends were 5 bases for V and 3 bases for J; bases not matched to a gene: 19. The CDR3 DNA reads TGTGCCAGCAGTCCCCTAGTCTGGGGGGGGGAGTTTTTCTACGAGCAGTACGTC. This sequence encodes CASSPLVWGGEFFYEQYV.

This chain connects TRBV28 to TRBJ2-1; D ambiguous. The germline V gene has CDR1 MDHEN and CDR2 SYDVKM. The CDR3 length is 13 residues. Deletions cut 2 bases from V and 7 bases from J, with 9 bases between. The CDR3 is CASSLIRLNEQFF. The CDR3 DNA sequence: TGTGCCAGCAGTTTAATCAGGCTTAATGAGCAGTTCTTC.

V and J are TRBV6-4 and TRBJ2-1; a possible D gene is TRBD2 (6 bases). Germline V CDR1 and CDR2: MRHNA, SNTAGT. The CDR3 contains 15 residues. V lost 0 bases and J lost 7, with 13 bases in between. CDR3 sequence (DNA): TGTGCCAGCAGTGACTCGGGGGGAGGAGGTAATGAGCAGTTCTTC. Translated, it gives CASSDSGGGGNEQFF.

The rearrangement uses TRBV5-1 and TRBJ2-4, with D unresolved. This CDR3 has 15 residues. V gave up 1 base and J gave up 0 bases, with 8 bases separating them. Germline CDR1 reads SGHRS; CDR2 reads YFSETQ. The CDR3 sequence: CASSLSSGAKNIQYF. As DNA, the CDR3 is TGCGCCAGCAGCTTGAGTTCGGGAGCCAAAAACATTCAGTACTTC.

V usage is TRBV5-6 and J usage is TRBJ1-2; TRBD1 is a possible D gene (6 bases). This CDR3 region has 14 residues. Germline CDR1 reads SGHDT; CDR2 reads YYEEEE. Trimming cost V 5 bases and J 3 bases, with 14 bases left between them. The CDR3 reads CASRSLQGYYGYTF. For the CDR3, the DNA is TGTGCCAGCAGGAGCCTCCAGGGGTACTATGGCTACACCTTC.

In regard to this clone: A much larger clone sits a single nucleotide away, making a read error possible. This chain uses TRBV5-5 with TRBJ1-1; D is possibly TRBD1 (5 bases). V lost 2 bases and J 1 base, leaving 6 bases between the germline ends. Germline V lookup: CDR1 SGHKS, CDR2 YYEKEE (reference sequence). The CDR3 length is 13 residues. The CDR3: CASSLQENTEAFF. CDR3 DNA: TGTGCCAGCAGCTTACAGGAGAACACTGAAGCTTTCTTT.